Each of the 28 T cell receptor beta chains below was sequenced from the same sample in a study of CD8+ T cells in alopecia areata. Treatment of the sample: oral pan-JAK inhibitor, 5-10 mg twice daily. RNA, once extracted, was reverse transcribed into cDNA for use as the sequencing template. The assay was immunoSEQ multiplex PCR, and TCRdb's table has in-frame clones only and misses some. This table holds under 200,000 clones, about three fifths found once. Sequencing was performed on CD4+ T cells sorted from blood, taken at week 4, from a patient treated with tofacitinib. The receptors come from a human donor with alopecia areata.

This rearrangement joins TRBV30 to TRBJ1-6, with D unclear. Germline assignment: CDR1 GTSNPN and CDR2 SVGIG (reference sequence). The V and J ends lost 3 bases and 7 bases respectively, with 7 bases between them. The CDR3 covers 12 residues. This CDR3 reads CAWSLGNSPLHF. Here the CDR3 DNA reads TGTGCCTGGAGCCTAGGGAATTCACCCCTCCACTTT.

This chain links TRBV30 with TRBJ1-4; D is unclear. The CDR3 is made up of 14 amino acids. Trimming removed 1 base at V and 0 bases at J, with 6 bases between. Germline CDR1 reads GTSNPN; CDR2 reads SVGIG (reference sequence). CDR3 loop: CAWSGLATNEKLFF. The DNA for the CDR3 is TGTGCCTGGAGTGGGCTTGCAACTAATGAAAAACTGTTTTTT.

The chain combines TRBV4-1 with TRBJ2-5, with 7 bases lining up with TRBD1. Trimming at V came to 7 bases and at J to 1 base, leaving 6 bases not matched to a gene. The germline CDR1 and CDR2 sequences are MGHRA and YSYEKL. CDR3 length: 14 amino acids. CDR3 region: CASTGQLFQETQYF. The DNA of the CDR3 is TGCGCCAGCACGGGACAGCTTTTCCAAGAGACCCAGTACTTC.

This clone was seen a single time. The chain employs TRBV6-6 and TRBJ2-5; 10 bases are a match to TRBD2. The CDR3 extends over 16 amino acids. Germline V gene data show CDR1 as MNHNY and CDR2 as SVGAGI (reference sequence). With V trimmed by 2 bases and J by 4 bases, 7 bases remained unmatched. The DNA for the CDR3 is TGTGCCAGCAGTTACCCGCCGGTAGCGGGGGGAGAGACCCAGTACTTC. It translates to CASSYPPVAGGETQYF.

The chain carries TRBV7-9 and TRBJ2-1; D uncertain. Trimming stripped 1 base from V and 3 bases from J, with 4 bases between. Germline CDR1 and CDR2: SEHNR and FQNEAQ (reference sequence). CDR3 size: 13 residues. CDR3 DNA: TGTGCCAGCAGCTTAGTCGTCTACAATGAGCAGTTCTTC. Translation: CASSLVVYNEQFF.

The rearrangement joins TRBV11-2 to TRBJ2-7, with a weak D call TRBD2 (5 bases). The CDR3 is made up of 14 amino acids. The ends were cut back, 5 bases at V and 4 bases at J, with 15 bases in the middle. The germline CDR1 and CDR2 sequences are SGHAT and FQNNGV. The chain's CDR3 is CASSPDIREYEQYF. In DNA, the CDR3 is TGTGCCAGCAGCCCAGACATAAGGGAGTACGAGCAGTACTTC.

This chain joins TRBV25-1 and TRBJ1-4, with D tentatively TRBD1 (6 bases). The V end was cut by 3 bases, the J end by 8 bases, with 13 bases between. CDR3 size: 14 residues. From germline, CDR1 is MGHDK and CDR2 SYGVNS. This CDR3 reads CASSDPQGNEKLFF. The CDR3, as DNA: TGTGCCAGCAGTGACCCTCAGGGGAACGAAAAACTGTTTTTT.

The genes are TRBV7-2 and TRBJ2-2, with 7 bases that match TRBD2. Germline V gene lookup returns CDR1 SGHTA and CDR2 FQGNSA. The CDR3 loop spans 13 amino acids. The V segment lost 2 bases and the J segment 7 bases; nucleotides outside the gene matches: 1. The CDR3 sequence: CASSLWEGGELFF. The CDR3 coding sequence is TGTGCCAGCAGCTTATGGGAGGGCGGGGAGCTGTTTTTT.

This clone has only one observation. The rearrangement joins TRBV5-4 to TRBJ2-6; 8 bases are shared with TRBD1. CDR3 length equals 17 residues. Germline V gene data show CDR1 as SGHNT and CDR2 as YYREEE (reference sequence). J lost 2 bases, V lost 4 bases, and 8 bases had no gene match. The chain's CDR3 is CASSPGQGGAGANVLTF. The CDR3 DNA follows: TGTGCCAGCAGCCCAGGACAGGGTGGGGCTGGGGCCAACGTCCTGACTTTC.

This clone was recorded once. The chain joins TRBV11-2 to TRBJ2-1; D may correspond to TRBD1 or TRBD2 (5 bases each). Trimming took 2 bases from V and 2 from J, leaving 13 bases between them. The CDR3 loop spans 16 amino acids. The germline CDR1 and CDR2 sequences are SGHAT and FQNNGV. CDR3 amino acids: CASSLRPGPTYNEQFF. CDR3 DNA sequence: TGTGCCAGCAGCTTACGACCGGGGCCCACCTACAATGAGCAGTTCTTC.

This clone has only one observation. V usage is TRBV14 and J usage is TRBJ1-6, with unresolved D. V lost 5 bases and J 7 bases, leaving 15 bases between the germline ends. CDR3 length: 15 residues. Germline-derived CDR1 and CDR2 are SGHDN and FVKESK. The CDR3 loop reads CASSGVRVANSPLHF. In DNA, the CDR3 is TGTGCCAGCAGCGGGGTGAGAGTCGCAAATTCACCCCTCCACTTT. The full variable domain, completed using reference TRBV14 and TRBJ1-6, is EAGVTQFPSHSVIEKGQTVTLRCDPISGHDNLYWYRRVMGKEIKFLLHFVKESKQDESGMPNNRFLAERTGGTYSTLKVQPAELEDSGVYFCASSGVRVANSPLHFGNGTRLTVT.

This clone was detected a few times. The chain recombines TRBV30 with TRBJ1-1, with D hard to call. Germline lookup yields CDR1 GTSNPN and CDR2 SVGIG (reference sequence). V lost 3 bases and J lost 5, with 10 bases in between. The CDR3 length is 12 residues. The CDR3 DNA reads TGTGCCTGGAGCCTCAGATTTACTGAAGCTTTCTTT. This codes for CAWSLRFTEAFF.

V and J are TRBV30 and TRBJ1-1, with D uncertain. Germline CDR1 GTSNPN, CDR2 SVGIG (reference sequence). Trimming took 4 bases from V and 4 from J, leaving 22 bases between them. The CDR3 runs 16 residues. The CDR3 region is CAWNPYLTPTGTEAFF. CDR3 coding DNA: TGTGCCTGGAACCCCTACCTGACCCCCACGGGCACTGAAGCTTTCTTT.

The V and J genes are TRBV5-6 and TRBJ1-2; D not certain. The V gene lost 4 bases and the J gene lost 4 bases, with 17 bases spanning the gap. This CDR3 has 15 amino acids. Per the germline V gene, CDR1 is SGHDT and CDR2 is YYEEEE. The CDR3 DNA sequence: TGTGCCAGCAGCGGGCTCAACTGGTCGATCTATGGCTACACCTTC. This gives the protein CASSGLNWSIYGYTF. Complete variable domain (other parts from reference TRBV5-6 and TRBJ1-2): DAGVTQSPTHLIKTRGQQVTLRCSPKSGHDTVSWYQQALGQGPQFIFQYYEEEERQRGNFPDRFSGHQFPNYSSELNVNALLLGDSALYLCASSGLNWSIYGYTFGSGTRLTVV.

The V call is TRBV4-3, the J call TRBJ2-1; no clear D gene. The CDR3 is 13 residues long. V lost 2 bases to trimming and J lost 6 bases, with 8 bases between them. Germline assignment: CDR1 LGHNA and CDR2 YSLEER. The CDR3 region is CASSQNSGNEQFF. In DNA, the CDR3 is TGCGCCAGCAGCCAAAATAGTGGCAATGAGCAGTTCTTC.

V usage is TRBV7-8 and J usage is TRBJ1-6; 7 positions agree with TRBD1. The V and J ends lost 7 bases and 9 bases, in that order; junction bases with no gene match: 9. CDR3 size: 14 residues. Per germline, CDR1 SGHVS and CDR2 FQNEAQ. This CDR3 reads CASTQQGGISPLHF. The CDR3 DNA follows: TGTGCCAGCACCCAGCAGGGGGGCATTTCACCCCTCCACTTT.

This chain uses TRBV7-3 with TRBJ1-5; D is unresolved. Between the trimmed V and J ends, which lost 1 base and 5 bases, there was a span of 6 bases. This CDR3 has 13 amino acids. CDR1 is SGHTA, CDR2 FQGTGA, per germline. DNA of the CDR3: TGTGCCAGCAGCTTAAGGATGGATCAGCCCCAGCATTTT. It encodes CASSLRMDQPQHF.

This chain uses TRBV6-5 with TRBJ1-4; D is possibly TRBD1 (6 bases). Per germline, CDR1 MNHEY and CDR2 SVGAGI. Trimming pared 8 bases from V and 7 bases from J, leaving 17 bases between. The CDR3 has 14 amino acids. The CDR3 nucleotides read TGTGCCAGCCGTCCGGCAGGGGAGACTGAAAAACTGTTTTTT. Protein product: CASRPAGETEKLFF.

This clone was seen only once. The CDR3 bases are TGTGCCTGGAGTTCAACAGGGTTGACCGGGGAGCTGTTTTTT. It translates to CAWSSTGLTGELFF. The chain uses TRBV30 and TRBJ2-2; possibly TRBD1 for D (6 bases). The germline V and J ends were trimmed by 2 bases and 5 bases, with 12 bases remaining between them. The CDR3 extends over 14 amino acids. The germline gives CDR1 GTSNPN, CDR2 SVGIG (reference sequence).

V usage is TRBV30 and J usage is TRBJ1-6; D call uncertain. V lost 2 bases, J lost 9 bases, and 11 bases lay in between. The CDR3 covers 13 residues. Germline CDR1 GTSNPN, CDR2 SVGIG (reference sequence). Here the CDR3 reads CAWSPRPGSPLHF. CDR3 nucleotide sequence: TGTGCCTGGAGTCCCCGACCAGGTTCACCCCTCCACTTT. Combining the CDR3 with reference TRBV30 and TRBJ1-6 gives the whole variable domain SQTIHQWPATLVQPVGSPLSLECTVEGTSNPNLYWYRQAAGRGLQLLFYSVGIGQISSEVPQNLSASRPQDRQFILSSKKLLLSDSGFYLCAWSPRPGSPLHFGNGTRLTVT.

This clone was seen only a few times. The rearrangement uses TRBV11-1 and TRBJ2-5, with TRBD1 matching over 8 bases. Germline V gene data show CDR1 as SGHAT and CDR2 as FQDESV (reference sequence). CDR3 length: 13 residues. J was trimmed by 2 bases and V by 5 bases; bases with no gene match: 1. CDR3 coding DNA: TGTGCCAGCAGCCGGACAGGGCAAGAGACCCAGTACTTC. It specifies CASSRTGQETQYF.

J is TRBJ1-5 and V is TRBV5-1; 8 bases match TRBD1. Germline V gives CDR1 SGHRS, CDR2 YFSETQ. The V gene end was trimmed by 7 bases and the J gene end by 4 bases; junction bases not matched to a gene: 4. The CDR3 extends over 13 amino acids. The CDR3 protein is CASSRGRNQPQHF. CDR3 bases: TGCGCCAGCTCCAGGGGGCGGAATCAGCCCCAGCATTTT.

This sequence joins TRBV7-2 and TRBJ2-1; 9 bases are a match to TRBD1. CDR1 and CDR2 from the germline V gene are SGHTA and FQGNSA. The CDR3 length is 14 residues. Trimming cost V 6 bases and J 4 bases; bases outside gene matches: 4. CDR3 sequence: CASRSTGGYNEQFF. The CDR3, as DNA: TGTGCCAGCAGATCGACAGGGGGGTACAATGAGCAGTTCTTC.

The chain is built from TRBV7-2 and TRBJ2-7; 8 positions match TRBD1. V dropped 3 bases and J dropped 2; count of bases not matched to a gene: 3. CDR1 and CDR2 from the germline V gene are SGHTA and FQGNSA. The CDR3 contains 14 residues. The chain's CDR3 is CASSFGQGTYEQYF. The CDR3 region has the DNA TGTGCCAGCAGCTTCGGACAGGGAACCTACGAGCAGTACTTC.

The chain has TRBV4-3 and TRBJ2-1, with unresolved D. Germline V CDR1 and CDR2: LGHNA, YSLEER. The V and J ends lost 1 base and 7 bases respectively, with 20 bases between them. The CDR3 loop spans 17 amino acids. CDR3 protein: CASSQVTDISDGNEQFF. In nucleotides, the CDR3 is TGCGCCAGCAGCCAAGTGACCGACATCTCCGATGGGAATGAGCAGTTCTTC.

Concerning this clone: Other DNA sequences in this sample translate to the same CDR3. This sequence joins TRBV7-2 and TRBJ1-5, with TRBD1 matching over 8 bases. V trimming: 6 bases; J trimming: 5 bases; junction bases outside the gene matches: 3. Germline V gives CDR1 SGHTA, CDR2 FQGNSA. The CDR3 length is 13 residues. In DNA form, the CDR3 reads TGTGCCAGCAGTACAGGGGGATATCAGCCCCAGCATTTT. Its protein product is CASSTGGYQPQHF.

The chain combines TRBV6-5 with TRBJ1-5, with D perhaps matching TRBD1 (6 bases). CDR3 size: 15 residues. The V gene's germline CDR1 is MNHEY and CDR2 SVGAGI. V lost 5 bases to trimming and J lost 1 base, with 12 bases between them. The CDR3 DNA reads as TGTGCCAGCAGTAGCCAGGGGACCAGCAATCAGCCCCAGCATTTT. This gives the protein CASSSQGTSNQPQHF.

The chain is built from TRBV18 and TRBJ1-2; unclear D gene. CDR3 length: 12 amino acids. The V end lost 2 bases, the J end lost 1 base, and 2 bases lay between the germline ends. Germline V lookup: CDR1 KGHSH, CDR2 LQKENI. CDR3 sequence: CASSPDNYGYTF. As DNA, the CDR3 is TGTGCCAGCTCACCAGATAACTATGGCTACACCTTC.